These 15 T cell receptor beta chains came from one sample sequenced in a study of CD8 T cells in Susac syndrome. Random hexamers were used to reverse transcribe an amount of roughly 0.45 to 1 ug RNA. One entry per CDR3 protein results from TCRdb running MiXCR on the immunoSEQ multiplex PCR reads. Of about 120,000 distinct CDR3 sequences in the sample, about 92% were seen once. Source material: CD4+ T cells from PBMCs. Source of these receptors: a human donor with multiple sclerosis.

This clonotype was recorded only once. V and J are TRBV9 and TRBJ2-1; no firm D call. Germline V gives CDR1 SGDLS, CDR2 YYNGEE. V was shortened by 0 bases and J by 8 bases, with 6 bases between the two germline ends. The CDR3 spans 12 residues. CDR3 region: CASSVGSHEQFF. Here the CDR3 DNA reads TGTGCCAGCAGCGTAGGTTCTCATGAGCAGTTCTTC.

The chain combines TRBV20-1 with TRBJ1-2; D is undetermined. V lost 0 bases and J 2 bases, leaving 19 bases between the germline ends. CDR1 and CDR2 (germline): DFQATT, SNEGSKA (reference sequence). CDR3 length: 17 residues. The CDR3 loop is CSARDQASRSSNYGYTF. The CDR3, as DNA: TGCAGTGCTAGAGATCAGGCTAGCAGGTCTTCCAACTATGGCTACACCTTC.

This clonotype was picked up one time. CDR3 amino acids: CATSRDRSFRGYTF. For the CDR3, the DNA is TGTGCCACCAGCAGAGATAGGAGTTTCCGGGGCTACACCTTC. The chain combines TRBV15 with TRBJ1-2; the D is unclear. The V gene's germline CDR1 is LNHNV and CDR2 YYDKDF (reference sequence). Trimming left V 0 bases short and J 8 bases short, with 13 bases between. This CDR3 has 14 amino acids. The full variable domain, its missing parts supplied by reference TRBV15 and TRBJ1-2, is DAMVIQNPRYQVTQFGKPVTLSCSQTLNHNVMYWYQQKSSQAPKLLFHYYDKDFNNEADTPDNFQSRRPNTSFCFLDIRSPGLGDTAMYLCATSRDRSFRGYTFGSGTRLTVV.

The chain carries TRBV28 and TRBJ2-1, with 12 bases aligning to TRBD2. The ends lost 5 bases at V and 7 bases at J; junction bases unmatched: 3. The CDR3 totals 14 residues. The germline CDR1 and CDR2 sequences are MDHEN and SYDVKM. The CDR3 sequence: CASSPGTSGNEQFF. DNA of the CDR3: TGTGCCAGCAGTCCAGGGACTAGCGGGAATGAGCAGTTCTTC.

This clonotype was counted a single time. The DNA for the CDR3 is TGTGCCAGCAGACCCCAGGGGGCCCCGAGGGGCTACACCTTC. As protein: CASRPQGAPRGYTF. The chain links TRBV2 to TRBJ1-2; 8 bases fit TRBD1. The CDR3 extends over 14 amino acids. V lost 6 bases, J lost 8 bases, and 11 bases stayed unmatched. Looked up from germline, CDR1 is SNHLY and CDR2 is FYNNEI.

This clonotype was detected once. The CDR3 nucleotides read TGTGCCACCAGCAGAGTGGGGCAGGGGCTCGACGAGCAGTACTTC. This codes for CATSRVGQGLDEQYF. The chain carries TRBV15 and TRBJ2-7, with D possibly being TRBD1 (6 bases). The CDR3 sequence is 15 residues long. V gave up 1 base and J gave up 5 bases, with 15 bases separating them. Looked up from germline, CDR1 is LNHNV and CDR2 is YYDKDF (reference sequence). Full variable domain (remainder filled in from reference TRBV15 and TRBJ2-7): DAMVIQNPRYQVTQFGKPVTLSCSQTLNHNVMYWYQQKSSQAPKLLFHYYDKDFNNEADTPDNFQSRRPNTSFCFLDIRSPGLGDTAMYLCATSRVGQGLDEQYFGPGTRLTVT.

This sequence joins TRBV15 and TRBJ2-7; D not resolved. The ends were cut back, 0 bases at V and 0 bases at J, with 9 bases in the middle. This CDR3 has 15 amino acids. The germline CDR1 and CDR2 sequences are LNHNV and YYDKDF (reference sequence). The CDR3 coding sequence is TGTGCCACCAGCAGAGATGCGCAGAGCTCCTACGAGCAGTACTTC. Encoded protein: CATSRDAQSSYEQYF.

A few counts support this clonotype. V is TRBV2 and J is TRBJ1-1, with D possibly matching TRBD1 (5 bases). The CDR3 covers 14 residues. The V end lost 6 bases, the J end lost 0 bases, and 11 bases lay between the germline ends. In germline, CDR1 is SNHLY, CDR2 FYNNEI. The DNA for the CDR3 is TGTGCCAGCAGCCCCGGGACGTTGAACACTGAAGCTTTCTTT. Amino acid sequence: CASSPGTLNTEAFF.

V is TRBV5-1 and J is TRBJ1-2, with TRBD1 matching 7 bases. The CDR3 length is 14 residues. V lost 6 bases to trimming and J lost 3 bases; unmatched junction nucleotides: 8. In germline, CDR1 is SGHRS, CDR2 YFSETQ. The CDR3 loop is CASNPRQGDYGYTF. CDR3 in DNA: TGCGCCAGCAACCCCAGACAGGGAGACTATGGCTACACCTTC.

This clonotype has just one count. This rearrangement joins TRBV2 to TRBJ2-2; TRBD2 aligns across 8 bases. The CDR3 is 16 amino acids. Germline V CDR1 and CDR2: SNHLY, FYNNEI. V gave up 6 bases and J gave up 7 bases; unmatched junction bases: 13. The CDR3 DNA sequence: TGTGCCAGCAGCACCGGGGTAGCGGGGCTCGGCGGGGAGCTGTTTTTT. Translating gives CASSTGVAGLGGELFF.

The V and J genes are TRBV29-1 and TRBJ1-2; TRBD1 is a possible D gene (6 bases). V was clipped by 6 bases and J by 2 bases, with 10 bases between them. The CDR3 extends over 12 amino acids. Germline CDR1 and CDR2: SQVTM and ANQGSEA. The CDR3 region has the DNA TGCAGCGTCGACACAGGGAACTATGGCTACACCTTC. As protein: CSVDTGNYGYTF.

The V and J genes are TRBV19 and TRBJ2-7, with D perhaps being TRBD1 or TRBD2 (5 bases each). V lost 3 bases, J lost 0 bases, and 12 bases lay in between. The CDR3 has 15 residues. The germline CDR1 and CDR2 sequences are LNHDA and SQIVND (reference sequence). This CDR3 is CASSIFPGTSYEQYF. CDR3 coding DNA: TGTGCCAGTAGTATCTTCCCAGGGACCTCCTACGAGCAGTACTTC.

The J gene is TRBJ2-1, the V gene TRBV4-1, with D uncertain. V was trimmed by 8 bases and J by 3 bases, leaving 5 bases between them. The germline gives CDR1 MGHRA, CDR2 YSYEKL. This CDR3 is built from 11 residues. CDR3 residues: CASGNYNEQFF. CDR3 DNA sequence: TGCGCCAGCGGGAACTACAATGAGCAGTTCTTC.

This clonotype appeared a single time. The gene calls are TRBV28 and TRBJ2-7; D tentatively fits TRBD1 or TRBD2 (5 bases each). In germline, CDR1 is MDHEN, CDR2 SYDVKM. CDR3 length equals 14 residues. V lost 4 bases to trimming and J lost 0 bases, with 10 bases between them. The CDR3, as DNA: TGTGCCAGCAGTTCCTGGGACCGCTCCTACGAGCAGTACTTC. Protein sequence: CASSSWDRSYEQYF.

V usage is TRBV4-3 and J usage is TRBJ2-1; possible D gene TRBD1, 6 bases. With 0 bases removed from V and 5 bases from J, the gap between germline ends came to 14 bases. The germline gives CDR1 LGHNA, CDR2 YSLEER. The CDR3 length is 16 residues. The CDR3 spells CASSQDGQTTHNEQFF. The DNA of the CDR3 is TGCGCCAGCAGCCAAGATGGACAGACGACTCACAATGAGCAGTTCTTC.